This T cell receptor (beta chain) stems from a study of regulatory T cells in long-lasting Graves disease. Libraries of TCR beta came from iRepertoire HTBI primers plus Arm-PCR of CDR3 regions. MiXCR was run by TCRdb on the multiplex PCR reads, yielding one entry per CDR3 protein. The data contain 440,000 or so distinct CDR3 sequences, about 15% of them singletons. Time point specified: newly diagnosed GD, antithyroid drugs for less than 3 months. Generation of the TCR library employed RNA extracted from PBMCs. These records were also assigned to another study, of T cells in Graves' hyperthyroidism and ophthalmopathy.

The TCR originated in a woman aged 25 to 45 with Graves disease. The starting material was peripheral blood mononuclear cells (PBMCs), obtained at new diagnosis, from a patient treated with antithyroid drugs.

This CDR3 is CASSQERLNSYNEQFF. In nucleotides, the CDR3 is TGTGCCAGCAGCCAGGAGCGGCTAAACTCCTACAATGAGCAGTTCTTC. The rearrangement links TRBV12-3 or TRBV12-4 to TRBJ2-1; D perhaps matches TRBD2 (5 bases). This CDR3 contains 16 residues. With 6 bases removed from V and 0 bases from J, the gap between germline ends came to 15 bases.